Presented here are 28 T cell receptor beta chains from one specimen sequenced in a study of Graves' ophthalmopathy and Graves' hyperthyroidism. Beta-chain TCR CDR3 regions were amplified from RNA transcripts. The workflow started with a first-round RT-PCR run with HTBI primers and then moved on to a second-round multiplex PCR. From the multiplex PCR reads, TCRdb called clonotypes with MiXCR, one entry per CDR3 protein. This sample has around 600,000 distinct CDR3 sequences, with 35% to 45% found just once. Sequences were obtained from peripheral blood. The receptors here all came from an adult man with Graves' ophthalmopathy.

Note on this clonotype: An end of the junction differs from the germline gene, which may be a read error. The rearrangement joins TRBV4-3 to TRBJ2-2; 7 bases map to TRBD2. The CDR3 sequence is 16 residues long. CDR1 LGHNA and CDR2 YSLEER come from the germline V gene. This CDR3 reads CASSQPGGSGTGEPFF. The CDR3 DNA sequence: TGCGCCAGCAGCCAACCGGGGGGTTCGGGTACCGGGGAGCCGTTTTTT.

This clonotype has only a few counts. The J gene is TRBJ2-5, the V gene TRBV3-1, with D possibly TRBD1 on 6 matching bases. This CDR3 is built from 16 residues. The germline V gene encodes CDR1 LGHDT and CDR2 YNNKEL (reference sequence). V was clipped by 1 base and J by 2 bases, with 14 bases between them. The CDR3 nucleotides are TGTGCCAGCAGCCAAGGAGTCGGACAGACACAAGAGACCCAGTACTTC. Translated: CASSQGVGQTQETQYF.

The chain is built from TRBV10-2 and TRBJ2-7, with D perhaps TRBD1 or TRBD2 (5 bases each). This CDR3 has 13 amino acids. Germline CDR1 and CDR2: WSHSY and SAAADI. Between the trimmed V and J ends, which lost 8 bases and 2 bases, there was a span of 13 bases. The CDR3 coding sequence is TGCGCCAGCGTCGGGGCCGGTACCTACGAGCAGTACTTC. Translating gives CASVGAGTYEQYF.

Ten or more counts support this clonotype. V is TRBV5-1 and J is TRBJ1-5, with 7 positions matching TRBD1. Germline CDR1 SGHRS, CDR2 YFSETQ. J lost 4 bases, V lost 4 bases, and 8 bases had no gene match. This CDR3 has 15 residues. The DNA of the CDR3 is TGCGCCAGCAGCCAAGACAGGGTGGCGAATCAGCCCCAGCATTTT. It is translated as CASSQDRVANQPQHF.

The chain recombines TRBV7-2 with TRBJ1-5; D gene ambiguous. Between the trimmed V and J ends, which lost 0 bases and 13 bases, there was a span of 19 bases. The CDR3 spans 15 residues. Germline lookup yields CDR1 SGHTA and CDR2 FQGNSA. The CDR3 DNA sequence: TGTGCCAGCAGCTTAGCAGGACTAGCGGGAGTCCCTCAGCATTTT. This codes for CASSLAGLAGVPQHF.

Ten or more counts support this clonotype. The V gene is TRBV19, the J gene TRBJ1-4; 7 bases fit TRBD1. The CDR3 has 15 residues. The germline V gene encodes CDR1 LNHDA and CDR2 SQIVND (reference sequence). Germline trimming cut 3 bases from V and 4 bases from J; bases unmatched to any gene: 5. The CDR3 DNA is TGTGCCAGTAGTATGACGGACAGGAGTAATGAAAAACTGTTTTTT. Its protein is CASSMTDRSNEKLFF.

This clonotype occurred many times. The CDR3 loop is CASSNSLPEAFF. CDR3 DNA sequence: TGTGCCAGTAGTAACTCCCTTCCTGAAGCTTTCTTT. The rearrangement uses TRBV19 and TRBJ1-1; D gene unclear. CDR3 length: 12 amino acids. Trimming shortened V by 4 bases and J by 6 bases, and 9 bases separated the two germline ends. Germline V gene lookup returns CDR1 LNHDA and CDR2 SQIVND (reference sequence). Full variable domain (outside the CDR3, taken from reference TRBV19 and TRBJ1-1): DGGITQSPKYLFRKEGQNVTLSCEQNLNHDAMYWYRQDPGQGLRLIYYSQIVNDFQKGDIAEGYSVSREKKESFPLTVTSAQKNPTAFYLCASSNSLPEAFFGQGTRLTVV.

This clonotype was detected many times. The V call is TRBV12-3 or TRBV12-4, the J call TRBJ2-7; possible D gene TRBD2, 5 bases. The CDR3 is 12 residues long. Trimming shortened V by 6 bases and J by 2 bases, and 8 bases separated the two germline ends. CDR3: CASSLAAYEQYF. The CDR3 DNA reads as TGTGCCAGCAGCCTAGCAGCCTACGAGCAGTACTTC.

There are a few counts of this clonotype. This sequence joins TRBV18 and TRBJ2-5; the D gene is possibly TRBD1 (6 bases). Looked up from germline, CDR1 is KGHSH and CDR2 is LQKENI. V was shortened by 3 bases and J by 1 base, with 12 bases between the two germline ends. This CDR3 is 15 amino acids long. Written as DNA, the CDR3 is TGTGCCAGCTCACCTTCGACAGGCGTCCAAGAGACCCAGTACTTC. It specifies CASSPSTGVQETQYF.

This sequence joins TRBV6-5 and TRBJ2-5; 8 bases map to TRBD1. Losses at the gene ends were 10 bases for V and 1 base for J; bases not matched to a gene: 2. This CDR3 contains 12 residues. Germline CDR1 reads MNHEY; CDR2 reads SVGAGI. CDR3 sequence (DNA): TGTGCCACTGGGACAGGCCAAGAGACCCAGTACTTC. It codes for CATGTGQETQYF.

V and J are TRBV6-2 or TRBV6-3 and TRBJ1-1; D not resolved. Between the trimmed V and J ends, which lost 4 bases and 1 base, there was a span of 10 bases. Germline CDR1 is MNHEY and CDR2 is SVGEGT. The CDR3 has 14 amino acids. The CDR3 spells CASSSIEGNTEAFF. In DNA form, the CDR3 reads TGTGCCAGCAGTTCCATCGAGGGGAACACTGAAGCTTTCTTT.

For this clonotype: A much larger clone sits a single nucleotide away, making a read error possible. This chain connects TRBV5-5 to TRBJ2-6; D uncertain. CDR3 length: 13 amino acids. V was cut by 8 bases and J by 4 bases, with 10 bases left in between. Per germline, CDR1 SGHKS and CDR2 YYEKEE (reference sequence). The CDR3, as DNA: TGTGCCAGAGGATTGAGCGGGGCCAACGTCCTGACTTTC. Encoded protein: CARGLSGANVLTF. Drawing the rest from reference TRBV5-5 and TRBJ2-6, the complete variable domain is DAGVTQSPTHLIKTRGQQVTLRCSPISGHKSVSWYQQVLGQGPQFIFQYYEKEERGRGNFPDRFSARQFPNYSSELNVNALLLGDSALYLCARGLSGANVLTFGAGSRLTVL.

This clonotype was observed at least ten times. The rearrangement uses TRBV20-1 and TRBJ1-6; D is perhaps TRBD1 (5 bases). V lost 4 bases, J lost 10 bases, and 11 bases lay in between. The CDR3 spans 12 residues. The germline gives CDR1 DFQATT, CDR2 SNEGSKA (reference sequence). CDR3: CSATGGNSPLHF. The CDR3 DNA reads as TGCAGTGCTACTGGGGGGAACTCACCCCTCCACTTT.

The chain combines TRBV12-3 or TRBV12-4 with TRBJ1-2; D remains ambiguous. The V gene lost 4 bases and the J gene lost 2 bases, with 11 bases spanning the gap. The CDR3 has 14 amino acids. The CDR3 region has the DNA TGTGCCAGCAGTTGGGGTGACTTAAACTATGGCTACACCTTC. Its translation is CASSWGDLNYGYTF.

The chain is built from TRBV15 and TRBJ1-6; 7 nucleotides line up with TRBD1. V dropped 3 bases and J dropped 5; count of bases not matched to a gene: 4. The germline V gene has CDR1 LNHNV and CDR2 YYDKDF (reference sequence). The CDR3 contains 15 residues. The CDR3 protein is CATSSGTADNSPLHF. CDR3 bases: TGTGCCACCAGCAGCGGGACAGCCGATAATTCACCCCTCCACTTT. Using reference TRBV15 and TRBJ1-6 for the parts outside the CDR3, the full variable domain is DAMVIQNPRYQVTQFGKPVTLSCSQTLNHNVMYWYQQKSSQAPKLLFHYYDKDFNNEADTPDNFQSRRPNTSFCFLDIRSPGLGDTAMYLCATSSGTADNSPLHFGNGTRLTVT.

This clonotype has at least ten counts. This sequence joins TRBV20-1 and TRBJ2-5; perhaps TRBD1 as D (9 bases). The CDR3 is 15 amino acids. The germline CDR1 and CDR2 sequences are DFQATT and SNEGSKA (reference sequence). V was pared by 6 bases and J by 4 bases, with 21 bases between. The CDR3 here is CSAAGEAGQGETQYF. As DNA, the CDR3 is TGCAGTGCAGCGGGGGAAGCGGGACAGGGAGAGACCCAGTACTTC.

This clonotype occurred many times. In nucleotides, the CDR3 is TGTGCCAGCAGCTCGATACCAGGGGGCCCAGAGACCCAGTACTTC. Translated, it gives CASSSIPGGPETQYF. The V call is TRBV13, the J call TRBJ2-5; TRBD1 matches at 8 bases. Germline V gene lookup returns CDR1 PRHDT and CDR2 FYEKMQ (reference sequence). This CDR3 contains 15 residues. V trimming: 4 bases; J trimming: 4 bases; junction bases outside the gene matches: 8.

This clonotype was found many times. V usage is TRBV19 and J usage is TRBJ1-1; D is unclear. Germline V gives CDR1 LNHDA, CDR2 SQIVND (reference sequence). V lost 3 bases to trimming and J lost 4 bases, with 12 bases between them. This CDR3 has 14 residues. For the CDR3, the DNA is TGTGCCAGTAGTATTGGCTTCCGAAGCACTGAAGCTTTCTTT. Encoded protein: CASSIGFRSTEAFF.

The chain joins TRBV10-2 to TRBJ1-1; no definite D call. The CDR3 covers 13 residues. Germline V gives CDR1 WSHSY, CDR2 SAAADI. Deletions cut 3 bases from V and 11 bases from J, with 16 bases between. The CDR3 bases are TGCGCCAGCAGTGAAGTGAGGGTGCGGTATGCTTTCTTT. Protein sequence: CASSEVRVRYAFF.

This clonotype was counted many times. The chain links TRBV20-1 to TRBJ1-2; TRBD1 matches 7 bases. Trimming removed 0 bases from V and 4 bases from J; junction bases left unmatched: 5. The germline gives CDR1 DFQATT, CDR2 SNEGSKA (reference sequence). The CDR3 consists of 14 residues. CDR3 sequence reads: CSARDLRDSYGYTF. CDR3 DNA sequence: TGCAGTGCTAGAGATTTGCGGGACAGCTATGGCTACACCTTC.

The rearrangement joins TRBV29-1 to TRBJ1-6, with D tentatively TRBD1 (6 bases). This CDR3 spans 13 amino acids. V lost 8 bases and J lost 4, with 12 bases in between. Germline values: CDR1 SQVTM, CDR2 ANQGSEA. The CDR3 nucleotides are TGCAGCTTACGGGACACGTATAATTCACCCCTCCACTTT. Encoded protein: CSLRDTYNSPLHF.

This clonotype has at least ten counts. This chain joins TRBV7-2 and TRBJ1-2, with 9 bases lining up with TRBD1. This CDR3 has 15 residues. V lost 1 base and J lost 8; bases outside the gene matches: 8. CDR1 SGHTA and CDR2 FQGNSA come from the germline V gene. The CDR3, as DNA: TGTGCCAGCAGCTTAGAGGGACAGGGAAGAGGAGGCTACACCTTC. Protein: CASSLEGQGRGGYTF.

A note on this clonotype: Possible read error: a much larger clone is one base away. V usage is TRBV9 and J usage is TRBJ2-5; 7 nucleotides agree with TRBD2. The CDR3 runs to 13 residues. CDR1 and CDR2 from the germline V gene are SGDLS and YYNGEE. This chain's CDR3 is CAGSLGLWETQYF. CDR3 in DNA: TGTGCCGGCAGCTTGGGACTATGGGAGACCCAGTACTTC.

Concerning this clonotype: Just one base apart from a much larger clone, this may be a read error. This chain connects TRBV10-3 to TRBJ2-2; D unclear. The germline CDR1 and CDR2 sequences are ENHRY and SYGVKD. CDR3 length: 12 residues. V was cut by 2 bases and J by 7 bases, with 5 bases left in between. CDR3 bases: TGTGCCATCAGTGAGGTGAACGGGGAGCTGTTTTTT. It yields the protein CAISEVNGELFF.

The chain couples TRBV2 to TRBJ2-7; 15 nucleotides line up with TRBD2. The CDR3 contains 16 residues. V lost 7 bases to trimming and J lost 5 bases; unmatched junction nucleotides: 9. The germline CDR1 and CDR2 sequences are SNHLY and FYNNEI. CDR3 protein: CASTSSGTSGRHEQYF. CDR3 nucleotide sequence: TGTGCCAGCACTAGTAGTGGGACTAGCGGGAGGCACGAGCAGTACTTC.

This clonotype appeared many times. The rearrangement joins TRBV7-2 to TRBJ1-1, with a tentative D call TRBD1 (5 bases). Looked up from germline, CDR1 is SGHTA and CDR2 is FQGNSA. This CDR3 contains 13 residues. V dropped 6 bases and J dropped 10 bases, with 18 bases sitting between them. The CDR3 region is CASRQLRGYTAFF. As DNA, the CDR3 is TGTGCCAGCAGACAATTAAGGGGTTATACAGCTTTCTTT. The entire variable domain, with the rest obtained from reference TRBV7-2 and TRBJ1-1, is as follows: GAGVSQSPSNKVTEKGKDVELRCDPISGHTALYWYRQSLGQGLEFLIYFQGNSAPDKSGLPSDRFSAERTGGSVSTLTIQRTQQEDSAVYLCASRQLRGYTAFFGQGTRLTVV.

As for this clonotype: Since the CDR3 does not end with the conserved phenylalanine or tryptophan, this likely comes from a read error. The DNA is omitted, as the CDR3 cannot be located on it reliably, and the CDR3 follows TCRdb's listing. V usage is TRBV10-3 and J usage is TRBJ2-3; TRBD1 is the table's D call, not checked against the DNA. CDR1 and CDR2 from the germline V gene are ENHRY and SYGVKD. Both ends counted, the CDR3 spans 8 residues. CDR3 in amino acids: CAISTPGQ.

This clonotype was seen ten or more times. The V call is TRBV29-1, the J call TRBJ1-1, with TRBD1 matching over 7 bases. V lost 4 bases, J lost 4 bases, and 15 bases stayed unmatched. The length of the CDR3 is 16 residues. Germline V gene sequence: CDR1 SQVTM, CDR2 ANQGSEA. The CDR3 sequence is CSVGWTGGTERTEAFF. DNA of the CDR3: TGCAGCGTTGGATGGACCGGGGGGACAGAACGCACTGAAGCTTTCTTT.